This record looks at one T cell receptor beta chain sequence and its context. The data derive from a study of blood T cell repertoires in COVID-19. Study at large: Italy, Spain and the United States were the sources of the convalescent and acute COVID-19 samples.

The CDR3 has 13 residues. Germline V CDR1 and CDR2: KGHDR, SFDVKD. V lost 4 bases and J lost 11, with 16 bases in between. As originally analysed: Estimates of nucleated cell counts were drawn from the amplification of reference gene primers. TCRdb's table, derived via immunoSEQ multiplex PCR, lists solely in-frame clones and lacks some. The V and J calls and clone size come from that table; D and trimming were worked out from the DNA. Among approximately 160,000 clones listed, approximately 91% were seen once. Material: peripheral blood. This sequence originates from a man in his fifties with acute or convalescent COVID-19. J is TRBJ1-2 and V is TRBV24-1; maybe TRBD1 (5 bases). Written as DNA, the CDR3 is TGTGCCACCAGTGACCCCTCCGACAGTAGGTACACCTTC. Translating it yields CATSDPSDSRYTF.